These T cell receptor beta chains were read from a single sample in a study of T-cell memory formation after mild COVID-19. TCRdb passed the 5' RACE reads through MiXCR, listing each CDR3 protein once. The table includes about 290,000 distinct CDR3 sequences, around a sixth detected once. The sequenced material came from PBMCs or a T cell subset sorted from them (not recorded which). The receptors originated from a man younger than 35 who had mild COVID-19 (a few samples of this study predate the infection). Cell type and time point are not known. The CDR3 runs from the conserved cysteine through the conserved F or W. Each record gives: V gene, J gene, CDR3 protein.

>TRBV4-3|TRBJ1-6
CASSQEPGANNSPLHF
>TRBV29-1|TRBJ1-1
CSVALNTEAFF
>TRBV12-3/TRBV12-4|TRBJ1-1
CASSPRTAYTEAFF
>TRBV7-2|TRBJ1-5
CASSWTGDQPQHF
>TRBV7-9|TRBJ2-7
CASSSLTEQGDPYEQYF
>TRBV7-2|TRBJ1-2
CASSGVPGLNYGYTF
>TRBV4-3|TRBJ2-1
CASSRGAGESSYNEQFF
>TRBV6-6|TRBJ2-6
CASSSPPGANVLTF
>TRBV20-1|TRBJ2-3
CSAHAAGAKEDTQYF
>TRBV7-9|TRBJ2-2
CASGPGLSNTGELFF
>TRBV3-1|TRBJ1-4
CASSQSGVGEKLFF
>TRBV12-2|TRBJ2-1
CASRLATRDRVMFGNEQFF
>TRBV9|TRBJ1-1
CASGALLGGWNTEAFF
>TRBV18|TRBJ1-1
CASSPETGNREAFF
>TRBV5-1|TRBJ2-1
CASSLGQAIVNEQFF
>TRBV10-3|TRBJ1-1
CAISEFGGVTEAFF
>TRBV20-1|TRBJ2-3
CSAEEKDSITDTQYF
>TRBV7-9|TRBJ2-1
CASSLAKGAAYNEQFF
>TRBV11-2|TRBJ2-5
CASSSLRDPAGETQYF
>TRBV9|TRBJ2-3
CASSVLAGNTDTQYF
>TRBV9|TRBJ2-5
CASSETSGQETQYF
>TRBV29-1|TRBJ1-2
CSAGDRALSSYTF
>TRBV5-1|TRBJ1-1
CASSSRQLNTEAFF
>TRBV30|TRBJ1-2
CACAGYGYTF
>TRBV7-2|TRBJ1-1
CASSFLAANTEAFF
>TRBV9|TRBJ1-6
CASSANNSPLHF
>TRBV12-3/TRBV12-4|TRBJ1-5
CASSLRQGQPQHF
>TRBV6-5|TRBJ1-2
CASGRDTDAYGYTF
>TRBV5-1|TRBJ1-6
CASSFSPQGEVNSPLHF
>TRBV5-8|TRBJ2-2
CASSLSAGISGELFF
>TRBV7-9|TRBJ2-7
CASSLKLAGAYEQYF
>TRBV3-1|TRBJ2-1
CASSQNAPGQKKQFF
>TRBV7-2|TRBJ1-2
CASSLRTGEEYGYTF
>TRBV5-6|TRBJ1-5
CASSSERGANQPQHF
>TRBV9|TRBJ2-3
CASSASTDTQYF
>TRBV5-6|TRBJ2-5
CASSWGGLETQYF
>TRBV9|TRBJ1-2
CASSSKGDPLSGYTF
>TRBV19|TRBJ2-3
CASTPLPGYSTDTQYF
>TRBV12-3/TRBV12-4|TRBJ1-2
CASRGTGALFNYGYTF
>TRBV5-6|TRBJ2-3
CASSLGRTLTDTQYF
>TRBV12-3/TRBV12-4|TRBJ2-1
CASSLALAGAAEQFF
>TRBV5-1|TRBJ1-3
CASSIGPSSGNTIYF
>TRBV6-2/TRBV6-3|TRBJ2-3
CASSLSRTYTDTQYF
>TRBV5-1|TRBJ2-3
CASRHTDTQYF
>TRBV5-5|TRBJ1-6
CASSLDTGGRPPLHF
>TRBV6-2/TRBV6-3|TRBJ2-5
CASSLTVTQETQYF
>TRBV5-1|TRBJ2-7
CASSLTGTYEQYF
>TRBV12-3/TRBV12-4|TRBJ1-4
CASRLDSLNEKLFF
>TRBV27|TRBJ1-1
CASRGGVGTEAFF
>TRBV6-2/TRBV6-3|TRBJ1-1
CASTAGRAEAFF
>TRBV5-6|TRBJ1-5
CASSYGGGLLNQPQHF
>TRBV27|TRBJ1-1
CASSSAPSSGRTEAFF
>TRBV20-1|TRBJ1-5
CSATDRGQPQHF